These T cell receptor beta chains were read from a single sample in a study of T cells in Graves' hyperthyroidism and ophthalmopathy. TCRdb reprocessed the multiplex PCR reads with MiXCR, giving one entry per CDR3 protein. The table records about 640,000 distinct CDR3 sequences, under 25% of them present only once. The material sequenced was blood. The receptors derive from a man aged 25-40 years with Graves' ophthalmopathy. The CDR3 runs from the conserved cysteine through the conserved F or W. D genes are given only for firm matches. A clone size is listed for some rows: how often the clone was seen (once, few, many), or a class if it is expanded.

>-|TRBJ2-1|many|TRBV2|16
CASSQEGGISYNEQFF
TGTGCCAGCAGCCAAGAAGGCGGGATCTCTTACAATGAGCAGTTCTTC
>-|TRBJ2-5|-|TRBV5-6|15
CASSLSAAFEETQYF
TGTGCCAGCAGCTTGAGCGCCGCATTCGAAGAGACCCAGTACTTC
>TRBD1|TRBJ2-1|-|TRBV19|15
CASSNPGQGLNEQFF
TGTGCCAGTAGTAACCCGGGACAGGGTCTTAATGAGCAGTTCTTC
>-|TRBJ1-1|few|TRBV6-1|14
CASSPRGHYTEAFF
TGTGCCAGCAGCCCCCGGGGACATTACACTGAAGCTTTCTTT
>-|TRBJ1-6|-|TRBV28|14
CATTAGTNNSPLHF
TGTGCCACAACAGCCGGGACAAATAATTCACCCCTCCACTTT
>TRBD2|TRBJ2-3|-|TRBV7-2|14
CATTGLAGVDTQYF
TGTGCCACAACCGGACTAGCGGGAGTGGATACGCAGTATTTT
>-|TRBJ2-5|many|TRBV7-3|14
CASSKSRAQETQYF
TGTGCCAGCAGCAAAAGCAGGGCCCAAGAGACCCAGTACTTC
>-|TRBJ1-6|-|TRBV6-1|15
CASSDRRDYNSPLHF
TGTGCCAGCAGTGACAGGCGAGATTATAATTCACCCCTCCACTTT
>-|TRBJ2-2|-|TRBV28|14
CASSSLGGTGELFF
TGTGCCAGCAGTTCCCTTGGGGGCACCGGGGAGCTGTTTTTT
>-|TRBJ1-2|few|TRBV15|13
CATSSDRYYGYTF
TGTGCCACCAGCAGCGACAGGTACTATGGCTACACCTTC
>-|TRBJ2-1|-|TRBV6-1|13
CASSYGTHNEQFF
TGTGCCAGCAGCTACGGGACTCACAATGAGCAGTTCTTC
>-|TRBJ1-1|many|TRBV12-3/TRBV12-4|15
CASSFGGGGNTEAFF
TGTGCCAGCAGTTTTGGGGGAGGGGGGAACACTGAAGCTTTCTTT
>TRBD2|TRBJ2-1|few|TRBV24-1|14
CATSEREGRNEQFF
TGTGCCACCAGCGAGCGGGAGGGCCGCAATGAGCAGTTCTTC
>-|TRBJ2-4|few|TRBV6-1|15
CASSERQGAKNIQYF
TGTGCCAGCAGTGAGAGGCAGGGAGCCAAAAACATTCAGTACTTC